This is a list of T cell receptor beta chains from one sample in a study of shared clonotypes between healthy human individuals. Profiled with immunoSEQ multiplex PCR; TCRdb holds only in-frame clones, not every one. In the table there are approximately 2.4 million clones, around 95% of which are singletons. The sequenced sample was naive CD4+ T cells sorted from blood. The receptors stem from a man younger than 35 in good health. Both conserved end residues are part of each CDR3. The D gene is left open where the match is weak. Rows may omit the clone size; those that give it use once, few, many or a size class.

v_gene,abundance,j_gene,d_gene,CDR3aa,CDR3nt
TRBV11-3,.,TRBJ2-5,.,CASSLDRPGGAQETQYF,TGTGCCAGCAGCTTAGATCGGCCGGGCGGGGCGCAAGAGACCCAGTACTTC
TRBV5-1,.,TRBJ2-2,TRBD2,CASSPLAGGYTGELFF,TGCGCCAGCAGCCCACTAGCGGGGGGCTACACCGGGGAGCTGTTTTTT
TRBV19,.,TRBJ1-3,.,CASSIVGDRSSGNTIYF,TGTGCCAGTAGTATAGTCGGGGACCGGAGCTCTGGAAACACCATATATTTT
TRBV12-5,.,TRBJ2-5,TRBD2,CASASSALAGVLETQYF,TGTGCTAGTGCCTCCTCGGCACTAGCGGGGGTTTTGGAGACCCAGTACTTC
TRBV9,few,TRBJ1-6,.,CASSVAGVNSPLHF,TGTGCCAGCAGCGTAGCTGGGGTCAATTCACCCCTCCACTTT
TRBV4-3,.,TRBJ2-7,.,CASSQEGGGPYEQYF,TGCGCCAGCAGCCAAGAAGGGGGGGGACCCTACGAGCAGTACTTC
TRBV7-2,.,TRBJ2-5,.,CASSYQSGPKETQYF,TGTGCCAGCAGTTATCAGAGCGGGCCGAAGGAGACCCAGTACTTC
TRBV18,once,TRBJ2-1,.,CASSPDLHNEQFF,TGTGCCAGCTCACCGGACTTACACAATGAGCAGTTCTTC
TRBV7-8,.,TRBJ2-2,.,CASSRRALNTGELFF,TGTGCCAGCAGCCGCCGAGCTTTGAACACCGGGGAGCTGTTTTTT
TRBV5-4,.,TRBJ2-7,TRBD2,CASSRGSSYEQYF,TGTGCCAGCAGCCGCGGGAGCTCCTACGAGCAGTACTTC
TRBV6-5,.,TRBJ1-2,.,CASSYSGAYYGYTF,TGTGCCAGCAGTTACTCGGGGGCTTACTATGGCTACACCTTC
TRBV5-1,.,TRBJ1-4,.,CASSLEWANEKLFF,TGCGCCAGCAGCTTGGAGTGGGCAAATGAAAAACTGTTTTTT
TRBV5-4,.,TRBJ2-3,.,CASSAGTDTQYF,TGTGCCAGCAGCGCCGGCACAGATACGCAGTATTTT
TRBV10-3,.,TRBJ2-1,.,CAITIGLEQFF,TGTGCCATCACCATTGGCCTTGAGCAGTTCTTC
TRBV5-6,.,TRBJ1-6,TRBD1,CASSFSRGELNSPLHF,TGTGCCAGCAGCTTTTCCAGGGGGGAACTGAATTCACCCCTCCACTTT
TRBV10-2,.,TRBJ2-4,.,CASRGGDLAKNIQYF,TGCGCCAGCAGAGGCGGGGATCTAGCCAAAAACATTCAGTACTTC
TRBV7-2,.,TRBJ1-2,.,CASSFRSGEYSNYGYTF,TGTGCCAGCAGCTTTAGGTCTGGGGAGTACAGTAACTATGGCTACACCTTC
TRBV5-1,.,TRBJ2-1,.,CASSPHQFF,TGCGCCAGCAGCCCCCATCAGTTCTTC
TRBV18,few,TRBJ1-5,.,CASSGGYNQPQHF,TGTGCCAGCTCAGGAGGGTACAATCAGCCCCAGCATTTT
TRBV7-8,.,TRBJ1-6,TRBD1,CASSLNGQGSFSPLHF,TGTGCCAGCAGCTTAAACGGACAGGGCTCTTTTTCACCCCTCCACTTT
TRBV18,.,TRBJ1-1,.,CASSLNRFGGTEAFF,TGTGCCAGCTCACTAAACAGGTTCGGAGGCACTGAAGCTTTCTTT
TRBV30,.,TRBJ2-2,TRBD2,CAWSTTPRGRIHTGELFF,TGTGCCTGGAGTACGACCCCGCGCGGGAGGATCCACACCGGGGAGCTGTTTTTT
TRBV7-6,once,TRBJ2-1,.,CASRATAGGLNEQFF,TGTGCCAGCAGAGCAACGGCGGGCGGACTCAATGAGCAGTTCTTC
TRBV18,.,TRBJ2-7,TRBD1,CASSRGQGGEQYF,TGTGCCAGCTCCCGGGGACAGGGGGGCGAGCAGTACTTC
TRBV2,.,TRBJ2-7,TRBD1,CASSLTPGQGQYEQYF,TGTGCCAGCAGTCTTACACCGGGACAGGGGCAGTACGAGCAGTACTTC
TRBV2,.,TRBJ2-7,.,CASYRETGVEQYF,TGTGCCAGCTATAGGGAAACGGGGGTAGAGCAGTACTTC
TRBV2,.,TRBJ2-5,.,CASSVSELGTQYF,TGTGCCAGCAGTGTTTCAGAACTCGGGACCCAGTACTTC
TRBV19,.,TRBJ1-5,TRBD1,CASSIPRGRRSNQPQHF,TGTGCCAGTAGTATTCCCAGGGGGCGACGAAGCAATCAGCCCCAGCATTTT
TRBV28,.,TRBJ2-7,TRBD1,CASTPGQGYEQYF,TGTGCCAGCACCCCGGGACAGGGCTACGAGCAGTACTTC
TRBV19,.,TRBJ1-5,.,CASSITTANQPQHF,TGTGCCAGTAGTATAACGACAGCAAATCAGCCCCAGCATTTT
TRBV6-5,.,TRBJ2-7,.,CASSYSAGVFSEQYF,TGTGCCAGCAGTTACTCGGCAGGGGTGTTTAGCGAGCAGTACTTC
TRBV29-1,.,TRBJ1-2,TRBD1,CSDRQGDYGYTF,TGCAGCGACCGACAGGGCGACTATGGCTACACCTTC
TRBV6-6,.,TRBJ1-4,.,CASSQRTNEKLFF,TGTGCCAGCAGCCAACGAACTAATGAAAAACTGTTTTTT
TRBV19,few,TRBJ1-2,.,CASSIRWGYGYTF,TGTGCCAGTAGTATAAGATGGGGCTATGGCTACACCTTC
TRBV10-3,.,TRBJ2-5,.,CATNPWDGDQETQYF,TGTGCCACCAACCCCTGGGACGGGGACCAAGAGACCCAGTACTTC
TRBV5-1,.,TRBJ2-3,.,CASSWTASTDTQYF,TGCGCCAGCAGCTGGACAGCTAGCACAGATACGCAGTATTTT